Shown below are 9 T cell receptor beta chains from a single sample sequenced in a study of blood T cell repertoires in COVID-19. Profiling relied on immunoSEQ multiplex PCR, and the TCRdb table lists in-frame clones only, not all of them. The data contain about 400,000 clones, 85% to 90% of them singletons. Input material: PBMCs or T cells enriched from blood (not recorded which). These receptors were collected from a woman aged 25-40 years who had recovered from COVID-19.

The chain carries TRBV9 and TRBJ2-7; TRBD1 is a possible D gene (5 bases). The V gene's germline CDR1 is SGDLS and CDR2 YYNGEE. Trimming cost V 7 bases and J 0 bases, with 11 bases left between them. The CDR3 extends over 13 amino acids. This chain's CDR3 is CASSLGVSYEQYF. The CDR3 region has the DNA TGTGCCAGCTCCTTAGGGGTCTCCTACGAGCAGTACTTC.

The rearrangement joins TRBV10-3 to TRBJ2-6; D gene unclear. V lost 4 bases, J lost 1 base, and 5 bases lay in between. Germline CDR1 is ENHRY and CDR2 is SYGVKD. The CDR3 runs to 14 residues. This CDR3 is CAISAGSGANVLTF. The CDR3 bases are TGTGCCATCAGTGCAGGATCTGGGGCCAACGTCCTGACTTTC.

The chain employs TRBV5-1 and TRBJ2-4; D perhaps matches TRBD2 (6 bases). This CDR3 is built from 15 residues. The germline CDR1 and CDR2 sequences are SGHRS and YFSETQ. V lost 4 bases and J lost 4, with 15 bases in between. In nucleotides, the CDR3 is TGCGCCAGCAGCCCTATCTCCGGGGGAAAAAACATTCAGTACTTC. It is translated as CASSPISGGKNIQYF. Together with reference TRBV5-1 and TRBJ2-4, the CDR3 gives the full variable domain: KAGVTQTPRYLIKTRGQQVTLSCSPISGHRSVSWYQQTPGQGLQFLFEYFSETQRNKGNFPGRFSGRQFSNSRSEMNVSTLELGDSALYLCASSPISGGKNIQYFGAGTRLSVL.

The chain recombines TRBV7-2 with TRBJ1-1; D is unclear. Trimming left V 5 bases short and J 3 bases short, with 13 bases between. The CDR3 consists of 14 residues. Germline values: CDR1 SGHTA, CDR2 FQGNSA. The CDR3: CASSTEGWHTEAFF. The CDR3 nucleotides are TGTGCCAGCAGCACCGAGGGATGGCACACTGAAGCTTTCTTT. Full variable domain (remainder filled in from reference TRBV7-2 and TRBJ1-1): GAGVSQSPSNKVTEKGKDVELRCDPISGHTALYWYRQSLGQGLEFLIYFQGNSAPDKSGLPSDRFSAERTGGSVSTLTIQRTQQEDSAVYLCASSTEGWHTEAFFGQGTRLTVV.

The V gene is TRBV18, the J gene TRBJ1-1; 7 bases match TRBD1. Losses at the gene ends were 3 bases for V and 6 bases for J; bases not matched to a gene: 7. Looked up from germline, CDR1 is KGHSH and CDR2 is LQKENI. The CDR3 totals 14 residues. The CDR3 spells CASSPIQGMAEAFF. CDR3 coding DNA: TGTGCCAGCTCACCCATACAGGGGATGGCTGAAGCTTTCTTT.

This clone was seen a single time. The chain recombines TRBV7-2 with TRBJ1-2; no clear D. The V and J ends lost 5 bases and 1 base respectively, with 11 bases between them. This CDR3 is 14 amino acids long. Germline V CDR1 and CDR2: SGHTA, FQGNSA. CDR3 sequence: CASSGALGNYGYTF. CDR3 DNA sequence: TGTGCCAGCAGCGGAGCACTGGGTAACTATGGCTACACCTTC.

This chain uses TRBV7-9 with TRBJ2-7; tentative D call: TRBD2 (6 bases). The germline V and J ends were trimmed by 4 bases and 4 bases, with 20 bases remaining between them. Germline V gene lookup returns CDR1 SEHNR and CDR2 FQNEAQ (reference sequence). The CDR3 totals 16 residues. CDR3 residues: CASSSGWGELGYEQYF. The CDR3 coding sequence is TGTGCCAGCAGCTCCGGATGGGGGGAACTTGGTTACGAGCAGTACTTC. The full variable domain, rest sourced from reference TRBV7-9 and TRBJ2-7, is DTGVSQNPRHKITKRGQNVTFRCDPISEHNRLYWYRQTLGQGPEFLTYFQNEAQLEKSRLLSDRFSAERPKGSFSTLEIQRTEQGDSAMYLCASSSGWGELGYEQYFGPGTRLTVT.

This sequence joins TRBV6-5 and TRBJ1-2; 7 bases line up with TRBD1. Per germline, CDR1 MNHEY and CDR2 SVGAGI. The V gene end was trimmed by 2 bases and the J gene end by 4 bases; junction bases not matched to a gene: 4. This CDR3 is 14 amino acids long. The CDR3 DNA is TGTGCCAGCAGTTACGCACAGGGGAGCTATGGCTACACCTTC. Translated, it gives CASSYAQGSYGYTF.

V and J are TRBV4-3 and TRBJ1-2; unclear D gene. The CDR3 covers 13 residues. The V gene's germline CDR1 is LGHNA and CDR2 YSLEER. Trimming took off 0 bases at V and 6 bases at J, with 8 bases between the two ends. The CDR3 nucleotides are TGCGCCAGCAGCCAAGACGCAGGCAATGGCTACACCTTC. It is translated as CASSQDAGNGYTF.